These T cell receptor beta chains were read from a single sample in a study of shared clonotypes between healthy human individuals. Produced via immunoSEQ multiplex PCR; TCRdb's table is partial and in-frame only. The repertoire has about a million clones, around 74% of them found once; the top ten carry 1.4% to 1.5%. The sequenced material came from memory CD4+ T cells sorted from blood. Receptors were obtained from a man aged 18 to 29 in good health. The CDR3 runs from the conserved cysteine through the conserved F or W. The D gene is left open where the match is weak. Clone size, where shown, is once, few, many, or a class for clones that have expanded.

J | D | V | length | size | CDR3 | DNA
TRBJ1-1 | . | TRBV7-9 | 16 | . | CASSLGLGSGDTEAFF | TGTGCCAGCAGCTTAGGGCTAGGGAGCGGGGACACTGAAGCTTTCTTT
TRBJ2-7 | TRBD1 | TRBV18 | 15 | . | CASSYRTGGSYEQYF | TGTGCCAGCTCCTATAGGACAGGGGGTTCCTACGAGCAGTACTTC
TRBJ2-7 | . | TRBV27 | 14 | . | CASSTSTGIYEQYF | TGTGCCAGCAGTACCTCCACAGGGATCTACGAGCAGTACTTC
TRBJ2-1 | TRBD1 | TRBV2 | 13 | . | CASGTGVYNEQFF | TGTGCCAGCGGTACAGGGGTCTACAATGAGCAGTTCTTC
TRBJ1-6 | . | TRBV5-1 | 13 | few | CASSLTGNSPLHF | TGCGCCAGCAGCTTGACAGGGAATTCACCCCTCCACTTT
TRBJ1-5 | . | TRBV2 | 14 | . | CATKTAYSNQPQHF | TGTGCCACCAAGACGGCGTATAGCAATCAGCCCCAGCATTTT
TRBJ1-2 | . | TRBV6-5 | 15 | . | CASSYSLQQNYGYTF | TGTGCCAGCAGTTACTCTCTGCAACAGAACTATGGCTACACCTTC
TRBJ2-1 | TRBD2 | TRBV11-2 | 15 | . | CASSFTGLAGAEQFF | TGTGCCAGCAGCTTTACGGGACTAGCGGGAGCTGAGCAGTTCTTC
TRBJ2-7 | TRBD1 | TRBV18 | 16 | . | CASSPSRTGNSYEQYF | TGTGCCAGCTCACCATCCCGGACAGGGAACTCCTACGAGCAGTACTTC
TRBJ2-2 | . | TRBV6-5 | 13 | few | CATRLRNTGELFF | TGTGCCACCCGGCTGAGGAACACCGGGGAGCTGTTTTTT
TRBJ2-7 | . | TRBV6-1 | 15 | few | CASSEVAGARGEQYF | TGTGCCAGCAGTGAAGTCGCCGGCGCTCGAGGGGAGCAGTACTTC
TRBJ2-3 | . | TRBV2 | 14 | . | CASNPFRNPDTQYF | TGTGCCAGCAACCCCTTCAGAAATCCAGATACGCAGTATTTT
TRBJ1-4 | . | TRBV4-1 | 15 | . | CASRLSRATNEKLFF | TGCGCCAGCAGACTCAGCCGTGCAACTAATGAAAAACTGTTTTTT
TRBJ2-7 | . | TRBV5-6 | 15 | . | CASSLGWQFSYEQYF | TGTGCCAGCAGCTTGGGGTGGCAGTTCTCCTACGAGCAGTACTTC
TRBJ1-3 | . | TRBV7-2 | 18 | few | CASSLVTGAGFSGNTIYF | TGTGCCAGCAGCTTAGTCACAGGCGCAGGCTTCTCTGGAAACACCATATATTTT
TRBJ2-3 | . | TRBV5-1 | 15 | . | CASSLQGGYTDTQYF | TGCGCCAGCAGCCTCCAAGGGGGGTACACAGATACGCAGTATTTT
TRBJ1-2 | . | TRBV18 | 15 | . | CASSPPVLGNYGYTF | TGTGCCAGCTCACCACCGGTCTTGGGAAACTATGGCTACACCTTC
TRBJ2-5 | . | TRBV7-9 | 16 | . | CASSSPVFGHQETQYF | TGTGCCAGCAGCTCCCCCGTTTTTGGTCACCAAGAGACCCAGTACTTC
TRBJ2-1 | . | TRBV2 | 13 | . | CASNRDGRNEQFF | TGTGCCAGCAATCGGGACGGGCGGAATGAGCAGTTCTTC
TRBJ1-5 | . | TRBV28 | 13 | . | CASSLDNNQPQHF | TGTGCCAGCAGTTTAGACAACAATCAGCCCCAGCATTTT
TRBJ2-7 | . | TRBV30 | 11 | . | CAWSDVDEQYF | TGTGCCTGGAGTGATGTTGACGAGCAGTACTTC
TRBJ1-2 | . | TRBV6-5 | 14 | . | CASSRPGANYGYTF | TGTGCCAGCAGTCGCCCAGGGGCAAACTATGGCTACACCTTC
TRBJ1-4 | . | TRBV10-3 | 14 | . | CAISEVGGSEKLFF | TGTGCCATCAGTGAGGTGGGGGGCAGTGAAAAACTGTTTTTT
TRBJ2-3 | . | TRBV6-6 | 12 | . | CASSYSGDTQYF | TGTGCCAGCAGTTACTCGGGAGATACGCAGTATTTT
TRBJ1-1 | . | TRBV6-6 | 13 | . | CASSLAENTEAFF | TGTGCCAGCAGCTTGGCGGAGAACACTGAAGCTTTCTTT
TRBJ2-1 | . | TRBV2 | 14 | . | CASSETRAGNEQFF | TGTGCCAGCAGTGAAACAAGGGCAGGCAATGAGCAGTTCTTC
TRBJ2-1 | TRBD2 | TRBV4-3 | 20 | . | CASSQGFGTSGRASYNEQFF | TGCGCCAGCAGCCAAGGATTTGGGACTAGCGGGAGGGCCTCCTACAATGAGCAGTTCTTC
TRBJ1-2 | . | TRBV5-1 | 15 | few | CASSLDSRGINGYTF | TGCGCCAGCAGCTTGGATTCCAGGGGAATAAATGGCTACACCTTC
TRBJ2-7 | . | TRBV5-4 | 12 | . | CASSGGSSEQYF | TGTGCCAGCAGCGGTGGGTCTTCCGAGCAGTACTTC
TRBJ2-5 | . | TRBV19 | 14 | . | CASSDVGGRETQYF | TGTGCCAGTAGTGATGTGGGGGGCCGGGAGACCCAGTACTTC
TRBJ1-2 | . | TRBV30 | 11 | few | CAWSVTGGYTF | TGTGCCTGGAGTGTAACCGGCGGCTACACCTTC